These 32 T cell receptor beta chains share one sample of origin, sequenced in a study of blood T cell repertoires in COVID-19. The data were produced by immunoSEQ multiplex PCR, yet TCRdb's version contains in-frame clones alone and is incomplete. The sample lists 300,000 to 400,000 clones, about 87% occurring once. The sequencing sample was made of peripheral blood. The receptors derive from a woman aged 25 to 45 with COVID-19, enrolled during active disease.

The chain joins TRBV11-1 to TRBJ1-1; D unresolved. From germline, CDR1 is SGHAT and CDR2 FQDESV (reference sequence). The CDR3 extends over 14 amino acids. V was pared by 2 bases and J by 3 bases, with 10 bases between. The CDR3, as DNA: TGTGCCAGCAGCTTAACGCTCGGGTACACTGAAGCTTTCTTT. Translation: CASSLTLGYTEAFF. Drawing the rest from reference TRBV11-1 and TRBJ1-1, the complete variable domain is EAEVAQSPRYKITEKSQAVAFWCDPISGHATLYWYRQILGQGPELLVQFQDESVVDDSQLPKDRFSAERLKGVDSTLKIQPAELGDSAMYLCASSLTLGYTEAFFGQGTRLTVV.

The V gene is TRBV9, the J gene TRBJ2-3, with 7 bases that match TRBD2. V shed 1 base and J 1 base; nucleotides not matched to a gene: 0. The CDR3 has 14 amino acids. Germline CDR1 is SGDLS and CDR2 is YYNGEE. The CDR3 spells CASSVTSGTDTQYF. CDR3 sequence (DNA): TGTGCCAGCAGCGTAACTAGCGGCACAGATACGCAGTATTTT. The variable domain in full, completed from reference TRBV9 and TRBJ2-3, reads DSGVTQTPKHLITATGQRVTLRCSPRSGDLSVYWYQQSLDQGLQFLIQYYNGEERAKGNILERFSAQQFPDLHSELNLSSLELGDSALYFCASSVTSGTDTQYFGPGTRLTVL.

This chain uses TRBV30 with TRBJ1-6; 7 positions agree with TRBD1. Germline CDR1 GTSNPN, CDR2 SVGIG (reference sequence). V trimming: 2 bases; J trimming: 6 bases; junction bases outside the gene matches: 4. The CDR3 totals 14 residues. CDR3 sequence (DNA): TGTGCCTGGAGTTTGGCAGGGGGTAATTCACCCCTCCACTTT. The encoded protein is CAWSLAGGNSPLHF.

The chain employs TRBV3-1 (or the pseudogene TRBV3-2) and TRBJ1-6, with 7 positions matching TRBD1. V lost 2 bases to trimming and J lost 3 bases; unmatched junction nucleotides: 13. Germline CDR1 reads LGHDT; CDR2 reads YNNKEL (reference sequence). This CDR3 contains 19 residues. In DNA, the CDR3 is TGTGCCAGCAGCCAACCCCCCGGACAGGTCCCTTACTATAATTCACCCCTCCACTTT. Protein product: CASSQPPGQVPYYNSPLHF.

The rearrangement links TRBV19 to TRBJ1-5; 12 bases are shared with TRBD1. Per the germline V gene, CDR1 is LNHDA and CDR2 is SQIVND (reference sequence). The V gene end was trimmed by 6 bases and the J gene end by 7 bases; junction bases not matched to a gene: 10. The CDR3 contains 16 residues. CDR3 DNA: TGTGCCAGTAGCGCCCGGGACAGGGGGCGTCGGCAGCCCCAGCATTTT. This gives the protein CASSARDRGRRQPQHF.

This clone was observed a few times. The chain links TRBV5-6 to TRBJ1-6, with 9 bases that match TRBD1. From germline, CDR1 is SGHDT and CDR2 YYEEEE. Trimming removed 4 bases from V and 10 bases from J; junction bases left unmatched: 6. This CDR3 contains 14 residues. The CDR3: CASSRTGVGSPLHF. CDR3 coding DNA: TGTGCCAGCAGCAGGACAGGGGTGGGGTCACCCCTCCACTTT. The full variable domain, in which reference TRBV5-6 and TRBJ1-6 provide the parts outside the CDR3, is DAGVTQSPTHLIKTRGQQVTLRCSPKSGHDTVSWYQQALGQGPQFIFQYYEEEERQRGNFPDRFSGHQFPNYSSELNVNALLLGDSALYLCASSRTGVGSPLHFGNGTRLTVT.

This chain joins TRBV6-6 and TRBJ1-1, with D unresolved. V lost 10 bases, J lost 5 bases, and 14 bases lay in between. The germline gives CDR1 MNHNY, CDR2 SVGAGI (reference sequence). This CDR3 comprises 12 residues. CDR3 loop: CATRRDQTEAFF. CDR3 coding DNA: TGTGCCACTAGGCGCGATCAAACTGAAGCTTTCTTT.

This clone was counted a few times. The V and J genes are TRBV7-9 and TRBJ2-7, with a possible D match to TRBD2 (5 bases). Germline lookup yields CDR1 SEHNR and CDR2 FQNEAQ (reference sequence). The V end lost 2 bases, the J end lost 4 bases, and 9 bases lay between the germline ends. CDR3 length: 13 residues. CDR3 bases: TGTGCCAGCAGCTTATTATCGGGGTACGAGCAGTACTTC. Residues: CASSLLSGYEQYF.

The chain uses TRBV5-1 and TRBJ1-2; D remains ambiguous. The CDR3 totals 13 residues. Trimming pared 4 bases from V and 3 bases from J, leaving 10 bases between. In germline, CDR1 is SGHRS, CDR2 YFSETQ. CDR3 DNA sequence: TGCGCCAGCAGCAATGACGGGGACTATGGCTACACCTTC. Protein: CASSNDGDYGYTF.

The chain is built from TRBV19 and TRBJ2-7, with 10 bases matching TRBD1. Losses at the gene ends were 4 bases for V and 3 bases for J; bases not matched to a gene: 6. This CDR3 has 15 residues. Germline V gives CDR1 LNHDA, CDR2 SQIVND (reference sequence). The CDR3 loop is CASSSSGTGDYEQYF. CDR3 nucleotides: TGTGCCAGTAGTAGCTCCGGGACAGGGGACTACGAGCAGTACTTC.

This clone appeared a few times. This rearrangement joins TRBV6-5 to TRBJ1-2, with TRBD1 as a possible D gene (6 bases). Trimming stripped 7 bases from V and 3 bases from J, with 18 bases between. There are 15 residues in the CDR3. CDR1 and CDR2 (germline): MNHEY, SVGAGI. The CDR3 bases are TGTGCCAGCATCGGTTCAGGGGCGCATCACTATGGCTACACCTTC. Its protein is CASIGSGAHHYGYTF.

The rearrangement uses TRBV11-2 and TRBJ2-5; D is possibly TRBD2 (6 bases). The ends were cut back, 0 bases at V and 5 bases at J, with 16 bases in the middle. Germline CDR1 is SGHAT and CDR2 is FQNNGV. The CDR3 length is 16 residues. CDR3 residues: CASSLEVRDLGETQYF. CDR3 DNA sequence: TGTGCCAGCAGCTTAGAAGTAAGGGACTTAGGGGAGACCCAGTACTTC.

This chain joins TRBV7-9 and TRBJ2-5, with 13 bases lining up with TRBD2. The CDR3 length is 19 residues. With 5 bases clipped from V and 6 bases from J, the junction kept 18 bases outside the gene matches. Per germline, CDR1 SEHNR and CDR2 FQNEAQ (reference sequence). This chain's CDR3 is CASSTGTSGVTAPIKTQYF. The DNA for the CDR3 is TGTGCCAGCAGCACCGGGACTAGCGGGGTGACCGCCCCTATTAAGACCCAGTACTTC.

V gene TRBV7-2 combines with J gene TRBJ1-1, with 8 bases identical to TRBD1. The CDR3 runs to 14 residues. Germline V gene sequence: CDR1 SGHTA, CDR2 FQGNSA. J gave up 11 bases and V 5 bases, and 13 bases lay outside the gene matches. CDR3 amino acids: CASSPTSTGEGAFF. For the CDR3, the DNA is TGTGCCAGCAGCCCTACTTCGACAGGGGAGGGTGCTTTCTTT.

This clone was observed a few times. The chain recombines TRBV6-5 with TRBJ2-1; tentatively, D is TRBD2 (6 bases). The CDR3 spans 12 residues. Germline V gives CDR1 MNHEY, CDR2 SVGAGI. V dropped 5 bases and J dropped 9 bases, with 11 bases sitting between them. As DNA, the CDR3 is TGTGCCAGCAGTAAGAGGGGAGGTGAGCAGTTCTTC. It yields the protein CASSKRGGEQFF.

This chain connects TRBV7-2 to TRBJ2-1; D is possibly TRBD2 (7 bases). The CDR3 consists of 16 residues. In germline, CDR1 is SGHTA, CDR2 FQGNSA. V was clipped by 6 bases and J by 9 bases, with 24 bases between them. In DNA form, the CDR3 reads TGTGCCAGCAGTTATCCCTTGCTGGGGGGGCAGGGTGAGCAGTTCTTC. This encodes CASSYPLLGGQGEQFF.

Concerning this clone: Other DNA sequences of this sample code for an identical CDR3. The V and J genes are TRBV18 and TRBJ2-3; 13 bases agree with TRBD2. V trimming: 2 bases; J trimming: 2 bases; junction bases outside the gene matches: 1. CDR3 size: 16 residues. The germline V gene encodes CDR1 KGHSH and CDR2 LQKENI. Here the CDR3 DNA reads TGTGCCAGCTCACCAGGGACTAGCGGGGTCACAGATACGCAGTATTTT. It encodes CASSPGTSGVTDTQYF.

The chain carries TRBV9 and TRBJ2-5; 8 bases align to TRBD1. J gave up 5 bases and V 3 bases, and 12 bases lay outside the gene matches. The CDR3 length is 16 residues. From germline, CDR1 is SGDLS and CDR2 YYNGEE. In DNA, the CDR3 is TGTGCCAGCAGCGGTAATCTCAGGGGGCGCGCTGAGACCCAGTACTTC. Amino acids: CASSGNLRGRAETQYF.

The CDR3 protein is CASSRTGLNTIYF. Written as DNA, the CDR3 is TGTGCCAGCAGCCGGACAGGGTTAAACACCATATATTTT. The chain carries TRBV14 and TRBJ1-3; 8 bases are shared with TRBD1. The J segment lost 6 bases and the V segment lost 4 bases, leaving 2 bases of the junction unmatched. The CDR3 contains 13 residues. From germline, CDR1 is SGHDN and CDR2 FVKESK.

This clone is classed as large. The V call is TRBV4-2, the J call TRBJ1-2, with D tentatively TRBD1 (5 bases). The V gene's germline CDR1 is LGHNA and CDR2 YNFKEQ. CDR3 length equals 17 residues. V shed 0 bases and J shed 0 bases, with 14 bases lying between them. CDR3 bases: TGTGCCAGCAGCCAAGAATTGGGGCAACCGTCTAACTATGGCTACACCTTC. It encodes CASSQELGQPSNYGYTF.

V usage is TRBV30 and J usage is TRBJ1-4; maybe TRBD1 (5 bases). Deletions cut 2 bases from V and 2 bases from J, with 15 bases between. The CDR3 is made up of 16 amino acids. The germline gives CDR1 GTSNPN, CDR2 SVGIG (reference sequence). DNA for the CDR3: TGTGCCTGGAGTTTACCAAAGGGGCGCACTAATGAAAAACTGTTTTTT. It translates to CAWSLPKGRTNEKLFF.

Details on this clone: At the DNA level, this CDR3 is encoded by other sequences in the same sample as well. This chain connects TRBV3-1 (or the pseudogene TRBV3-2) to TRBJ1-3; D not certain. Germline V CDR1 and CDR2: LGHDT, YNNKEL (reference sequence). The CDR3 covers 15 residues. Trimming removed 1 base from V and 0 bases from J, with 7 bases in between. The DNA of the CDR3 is TGTGCCAGCAGCCAAGGTACCAGCTCTGGAAACACCATATATTTT. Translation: CASSQGTSSGNTIYF.

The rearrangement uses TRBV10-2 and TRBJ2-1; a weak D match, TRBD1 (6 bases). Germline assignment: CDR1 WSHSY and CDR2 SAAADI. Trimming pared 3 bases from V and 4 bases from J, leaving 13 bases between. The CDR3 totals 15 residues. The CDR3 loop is CASSDQGLSYNEQFF. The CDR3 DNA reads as TGCGCCAGCAGTGATCAGGGGCTTTCATACAATGAGCAGTTCTTC.

CDR3 coding DNA: TGTGCCAGCAGCACCACCACCAGGGGGACAGGAGCCTACGAGCAGTACTTC. Translated: CASSTTTRGTGAYEQYF. This chain uses TRBV7-2 with TRBJ2-7; TRBD1 aligns across 8 bases. This CDR3 comprises 17 residues. Germline V CDR1 and CDR2: SGHTA, FQGNSA. With 5 bases clipped from V and 2 bases from J, the junction kept 14 bases outside the gene matches.

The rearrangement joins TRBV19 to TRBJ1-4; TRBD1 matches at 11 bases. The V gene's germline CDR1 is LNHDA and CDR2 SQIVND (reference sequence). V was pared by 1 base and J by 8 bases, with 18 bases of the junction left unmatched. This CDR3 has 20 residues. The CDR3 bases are TGTGCCAGTAGTATAGCCGACGGACAGGGGGCGGATGTCCGCCGAGAAAAACTGTTTTTT. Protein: CASSIADGQGADVRREKLFF.

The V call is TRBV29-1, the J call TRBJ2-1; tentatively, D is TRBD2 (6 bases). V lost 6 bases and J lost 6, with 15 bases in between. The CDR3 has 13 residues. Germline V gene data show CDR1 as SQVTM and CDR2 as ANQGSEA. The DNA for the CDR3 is TGCAGCGTAGTCCCCGGGAGCCTCAATGAGCAGTTCTTC. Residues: CSVVPGSLNEQFF.

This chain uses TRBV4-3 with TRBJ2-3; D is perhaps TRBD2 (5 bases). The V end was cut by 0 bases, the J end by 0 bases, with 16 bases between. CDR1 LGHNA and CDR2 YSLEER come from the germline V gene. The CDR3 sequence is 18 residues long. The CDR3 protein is CASSQEFLRGSSTDTQYF. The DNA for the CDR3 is TGCGCCAGCAGCCAAGAATTCTTACGGGGATCTAGCACAGATACGCAGTATTTT.

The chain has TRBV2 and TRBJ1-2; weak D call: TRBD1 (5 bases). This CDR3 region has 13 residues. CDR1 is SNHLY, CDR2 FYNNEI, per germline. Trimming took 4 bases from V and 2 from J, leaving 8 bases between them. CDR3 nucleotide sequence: TGTGCCAGCAGTGTGGACAAAAACTATGGCTACACCTTC. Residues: CASSVDKNYGYTF.

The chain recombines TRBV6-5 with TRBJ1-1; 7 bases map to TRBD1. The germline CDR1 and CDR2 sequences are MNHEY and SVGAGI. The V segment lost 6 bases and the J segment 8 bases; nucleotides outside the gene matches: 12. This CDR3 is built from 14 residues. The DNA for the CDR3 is TGTGCCAGCAGGAGGGGGACAGAGAAGGACGAAGCTTTCTTT. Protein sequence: CASRRGTEKDEAFF.

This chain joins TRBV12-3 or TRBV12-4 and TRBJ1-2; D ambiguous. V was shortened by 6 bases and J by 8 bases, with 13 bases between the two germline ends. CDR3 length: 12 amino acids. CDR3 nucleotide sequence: TGTGCCAGCAGCTCCGAGGGTGGAGGCTACACCTTC. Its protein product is CASSSEGGGYTF.

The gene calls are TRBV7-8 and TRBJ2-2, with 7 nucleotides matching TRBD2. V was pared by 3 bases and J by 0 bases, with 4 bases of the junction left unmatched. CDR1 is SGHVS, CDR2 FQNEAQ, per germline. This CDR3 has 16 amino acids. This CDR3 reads CASSFKRGSNTGELFF. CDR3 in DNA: TGTGCCAGCAGCTTTAAGCGGGGATCGAACACCGGGGAGCTGTTTTTT.

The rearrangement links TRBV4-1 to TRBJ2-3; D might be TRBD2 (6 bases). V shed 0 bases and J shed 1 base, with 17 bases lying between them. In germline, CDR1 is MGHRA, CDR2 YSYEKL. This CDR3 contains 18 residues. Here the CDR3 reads CASSQENRVLAGTDTQYF. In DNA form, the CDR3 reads TGCGCCAGCAGCCAAGAGAACCGGGTACTAGCCGGCACAGATACGCAGTATTTT.